Below, 26 T cell receptor beta chains from the same sample are listed, as sequenced in a study of T-cell reconstitution after alpha-beta-depleted transplantation in children. Unique molecular identifiers were built into the TCRbeta library. TCRdb reprocessed the PCR reads with MiXCR, giving one entry per CDR3 protein. Of 450,000 to 600,000 distinct CDR3 sequences listed, 10% to 15% are singletons. The material was PBMCs, mostly from graft donor cells, obtained 360 days after TCRalphabeta/CD19-depleted stem cell transplant. These TCRs come from a male patient younger than 18 who had a stem cell transplant for acute myeloid leukemia, so the T cells may come from the graft donor.

This clonotype was recorded a few times. V and J are TRBV12-3 or TRBV12-4 and TRBJ2-5; TRBD1 is a possible D gene (5 bases). This CDR3 region has 13 residues. Trimming took off 2 bases at V and 4 bases at J, with 8 bases between the two ends. CDR3 in amino acids: CASSLKGIETQYF. The CDR3 coding sequence is TGTGCCAGCAGTTTAAAGGGGATAGAGACCCAGTACTTC.

This clonotype has just a few counts. A junction boundary mismatches the germline segment, possibly from a read error. The chain carries TRBV28 and TRBJ1-2; no reliable D call. The CDR3 has 13 residues. The V gene's germline CDR1 is MDHEN and CDR2 SYDVKM. CDR3 nucleotide sequence: TGTGCCAGCAGTCCGATACCCCTTTTGAAGGGTTATTTC. Its translation is CASSPIPLLKGYF.

This clonotype has only a few counts. The chain carries TRBV6-1 and TRBJ2-1; 14 bases fit TRBD2. This CDR3 contains 15 residues. V was pared by 6 bases and J by 9 bases, with 7 bases of the junction left unmatched. CDR1 and CDR2 (germline): MNHNS, SASEGT. The DNA for the CDR3 is TGTGCCAGCAGCCTGACTAGCGGGAGGGTGGGTGAGCAGTTCTTC. Its protein product is CASSLTSGRVGEQFF.

The CDR3 DNA sequence: TGTGCCAGCAGCAAGGATCAGGGGGAAGAGACCCAGTACTTC. Its translation is CASSKDQGEETQYF. The J gene is TRBJ2-5, the V gene TRBV21-1; TRBD1, the table's D call, was not compared with the DNA. TRBV21-1 is tagged as a pseudogene. The CDR3 sequence is 14 residues long.

This clonotype has more than one count but fewer than ten. CDR3 amino acids: CASSVASHTDTQYF. The CDR3 DNA reads as TGTGCCAGCAGCGTGGCCAGCCACACAGATACGCAGTATTTT. The chain has TRBV9 and TRBJ2-3; D ambiguous. Deletions cut 2 bases from V and 2 bases from J, with 9 bases between. This CDR3 is 14 amino acids long. The germline CDR1 and CDR2 sequences are SGDLS and YYNGEE.

In this sample, this clonotype turned up a few times. The chain has TRBV29-1 and TRBJ2-7; D gene unclear. The CDR3 length is 11 residues. With 4 bases removed from V and 3 bases from J, the gap between germline ends came to 7 bases. Per the germline V gene, CDR1 is SQVTM and CDR2 is ANQGSEA. The CDR3 loop is CSVAHIYEQYF. Here the CDR3 DNA reads TGCAGCGTTGCCCACATCTACGAGCAGTACTTC.

This clonotype was seen repeatedly, ten times or more. The V and J genes are TRBV28 and TRBJ2-3, with D perhaps matching TRBD2 (5 bases). The V end was cut by 4 bases, the J end by 0 bases, with 17 bases between. Germline CDR1 is MDHEN and CDR2 is SYDVKM. This CDR3 region has 17 residues. The CDR3 DNA is TGTGCCAGCAGTTCGACCCCTGGACGGACTAGCACAGATACGCAGTATTTT. Translating it yields CASSSTPGRTSTDTQYF.

This clonotype was seen at least ten times. The gene calls are TRBV5-1 and TRBJ2-1; D unclear. There are 14 residues in the CDR3. Looked up from germline, CDR1 is SGHRS and CDR2 is YFSETQ. V lost 4 bases and J lost 3, with 11 bases in between. CDR3 sequence reads: CASSPDEFYNEQFF. The DNA for the CDR3 is TGCGCCAGCAGCCCGGATGAGTTCTACAATGAGCAGTTCTTC.

The V call is TRBV20-1, the J call TRBJ2-2; 12 nucleotides agree with TRBD2. The CDR3 has 14 residues. The germline CDR1 and CDR2 sequences are DFQATT and SNEGSKA (reference sequence). The V segment lost 5 bases and the J segment 7 bases; nucleotides outside the gene matches: 5. The CDR3 coding sequence is TGCAGTGCTCGACTAGCGGGAGATGTCGGGGAGCTGTTTTTT. Amino acid sequence: CSARLAGDVGELFF.

This clonotype came up many times. This sequence joins TRBV7-9 and TRBJ2-2; 7 bases map to TRBD1. After removal of 6 bases from V and 7 bases from J, the junction contained 11 bases not matched to a gene. Germline CDR1 and CDR2: SEHNR and FQNEAQ (reference sequence). This CDR3 spans 15 amino acids. The CDR3 protein is CASSSLGTVIGELFF. As DNA, the CDR3 is TGTGCCAGCAGTTCCCTCGGGACAGTCATCGGGGAGCTGTTTTTT.

This clonotype was recorded at least ten times. The CDR3 loop is CSVERLADYEQYF. The DNA for the CDR3 is TGCAGCGTTGAAAGGCTAGCGGACTACGAGCAGTACTTC. The chain has TRBV29-1 and TRBJ2-7; TRBD2 aligns across 7 bases. The CDR3 contains 13 residues. The ends lost 2 bases at V and 3 bases at J; junction bases unmatched: 4. Per germline, CDR1 SQVTM and CDR2 ANQGSEA.

The V and J genes are TRBV6-1 and TRBJ2-6, with a possible D match to TRBD1 (5 bases). Germline CDR1 reads MNHNS; CDR2 reads SASEGT. The ends were cut back, 1 base at V and 2 bases at J, with 12 bases in the middle. This CDR3 has 17 amino acids. CDR3 protein: CASSEVNRLAGANVLTF. The CDR3 DNA sequence: TGTGCCAGCAGTGAAGTAAACAGGTTGGCTGGGGCCAACGTCCTGACTTTC.

This clonotype occurred a few times. V and J are TRBV20-1 and TRBJ2-1; TRBD2 matches at 14 bases. The germline V gene has CDR1 DFQATT and CDR2 SNEGSKA (reference sequence). The length of the CDR3 is 15 residues. The CDR3 sequence: CRDTPRTSGRNEQFF. The CDR3 DNA reads as TGCAGAGATACTCCCCGGACTAGCGGGAGGAATGAGCAGTTCTTC.

The CDR3 is CASSLGPLLAGVTDTQYF. The CDR3 DNA is TGTGCCAGCAGCTTAGGCCCCCTACTAGCGGGGGTCACAGATACGCAGTATTTT. The chain has TRBV7-3 and TRBJ2-3; 11 nucleotides line up with TRBD2. V trimming: 2 bases; J trimming: 2 bases; junction bases outside the gene matches: 9. The CDR3 totals 18 residues. Germline V CDR1 and CDR2: SGHTA, FQGTGA.

The chain couples TRBV6-5 to TRBJ2-7, with D perhaps matching TRBD1 (5 bases). The CDR3 contains 15 residues. Looked up from germline, CDR1 is MNHEY and CDR2 is SVGAGI. Trimming left V 1 base short and J 2 bases short, with 12 bases between. The CDR3 bases are TGTGCCAGCAGTTACTGGGAAGGGGCAACCTACGAGCAGTACTTC. Translation: CASSYWEGATYEQYF.

This clonotype has a count of ten or more. This sequence joins TRBV28 and TRBJ1-6, with 10 bases lining up with TRBD1. CDR3 length equals 15 residues. The ends lost 8 bases at V and 7 bases at J; junction bases unmatched: 8. CDR1 MDHEN and CDR2 SYDVKM come from the germline V gene. The CDR3 protein is CASLTSGQGNSPLHF. The CDR3 bases are TGTGCCAGCCTTACCTCGGGACAGGGGAATTCACCCCTCCACTTT. The variable domain in full, with the rest retrieved from reference TRBV28 and TRBJ1-6, is DVKVTQSSRYLVKRTGEKVFLECVQDMDHENMFWYRQDPGLGLRLIYFSYDVKMKEKGDIPEGYSVSREKKERFSLILESASTNQTSMYLCASLTSGQGNSPLHFGNGTRLTVT.

The V and J genes are TRBV2 and TRBJ1-6, with a possible D match to TRBD1 (6 bases). CDR3 length: 13 amino acids. V was clipped by 7 bases and J by 10 bases, with 14 bases between them. The germline V gene encodes CDR1 SNHLY and CDR2 FYNNEI. CDR3 sequence: CASNEQGLSPLHF. CDR3 DNA sequence: TGTGCCAGCAACGAACAGGGACTATCACCCCTCCACTTT.

The chain employs TRBV7-9 and TRBJ2-1; D perhaps matches TRBD2 (6 bases). This CDR3 has 15 amino acids. The V end lost 2 bases, the J end lost 5 bases, and 13 bases lay between the germline ends. CDR1 is SEHNR, CDR2 FQNEAQ, per germline (reference sequence). The CDR3 region has the DNA TGTGCCAGCAGCTTAACGTTAGCGGTCCACAATGAGCAGTTCTTC. Its translation is CASSLTLAVHNEQFF.

As to this clonotype: A junction end diverges from the germline sequence, so it may reflect a read error. This chain joins TRBV14 and TRBJ2-5; TRBD1 agrees at 8 bases. Germline V gives CDR1 SGHDN, CDR2 FVKESK. The CDR3 spans 11 residues. The CDR3 DNA sequence: TGTGCCAGCAGCATAAAGACAGGGGCAAGCTTC. This sequence encodes CASSIKTGASF.

The V call is TRBV7-2, the J call TRBJ2-5, with D perhaps matching TRBD1 or TRBD2 (5 bases each). Trimming removed 5 bases from V and 7 bases from J, with 23 bases in between. Germline V gives CDR1 SGHTA, CDR2 FQGNSA. This CDR3 has 16 residues. The CDR3 reads CASSPRVVNPGRTQYF. DNA for the CDR3: TGTGCCAGCAGCCCCCGGGTGGTGAACCCGGGGCGGACCCAGTACTTC.

Many counts were recorded for this clonotype. The chain employs TRBV27 and TRBJ2-1, with TRBD1 matching over 8 bases. Trimming removed 5 bases from V and 7 bases from J; junction bases left unmatched: 7. The germline gives CDR1 MNHEY, CDR2 SMNVEV (reference sequence). The CDR3 has 14 residues. CDR3 in amino acids: CASSRWTGINEQFF. CDR3 DNA: TGTGCCAGCAGTCGATGGACAGGGATTAATGAGCAGTTCTTC.

V gene TRBV19 combines with J gene TRBJ1-6; 9 bases agree with TRBD1. Germline values: CDR1 LNHDA, CDR2 SQIVND (reference sequence). V shed 6 bases and J 7 bases; nucleotides not matched to a gene: 1. The CDR3 length is 13 residues. The CDR3 reads CASRGTGNSPLHF. CDR3 sequence (DNA): TGTGCCAGTAGGGGGACAGGGAATTCACCCCTCCACTTT.

The rearrangement joins TRBV5-1 to TRBJ2-7; 7 positions agree with TRBD2. The germline V gene encodes CDR1 SGHRS and CDR2 YFSETQ. The CDR3 contains 15 residues. Trimming cost V 0 bases and J 2 bases; bases outside gene matches: 5. CDR3: CASSLAAGVPYEQYF. The CDR3, as DNA: TGCGCCAGCAGCTTGGCGGCGGGAGTCCCCTACGAGCAGTACTTC.

This clonotype has just a few counts. This sequence joins TRBV10-3 and TRBJ2-7, with D uncertain. Germline V gives CDR1 ENHRY, CDR2 SYGVKD. Deletions cut 7 bases from V and 1 base from J, with 14 bases between. This CDR3 comprises 14 residues. The CDR3 sequence is CAITQAPSSYEQYF. CDR3 DNA: TGTGCCATCACCCAGGCACCCTCTTCCTACGAGCAGTACTTC.

This clonotype was seen at least ten times. The chain recombines TRBV5-1 with TRBJ2-7; D is perhaps TRBD2 (5 bases). The CDR3 totals 12 residues. CDR1 and CDR2 from the germline V gene are SGHRS and YFSETQ. Trimming shortened V by 2 bases and J by 7 bases, and 10 bases separated the two germline ends. Here the CDR3 DNA reads TGCGCCAGCAGCTTAGGAGGTTTTGAGCAGTACTTC. It encodes CASSLGGFEQYF.

This clonotype was seen more than once but under ten times. The V gene is TRBV7-2, the J gene TRBJ2-1; 8 bases are a match to TRBD1. The CDR3 spans 15 residues. Germline assignment: CDR1 SGHTA and CDR2 FQGNSA. V trimming: 1 base; J trimming: 4 bases; junction bases outside the gene matches: 3. The CDR3 bases are TGTGCCAGCAGCTTAGTCGGGACAGGATACAATGAGCAGTTCTTC. Translated, it gives CASSLVGTGYNEQFF.